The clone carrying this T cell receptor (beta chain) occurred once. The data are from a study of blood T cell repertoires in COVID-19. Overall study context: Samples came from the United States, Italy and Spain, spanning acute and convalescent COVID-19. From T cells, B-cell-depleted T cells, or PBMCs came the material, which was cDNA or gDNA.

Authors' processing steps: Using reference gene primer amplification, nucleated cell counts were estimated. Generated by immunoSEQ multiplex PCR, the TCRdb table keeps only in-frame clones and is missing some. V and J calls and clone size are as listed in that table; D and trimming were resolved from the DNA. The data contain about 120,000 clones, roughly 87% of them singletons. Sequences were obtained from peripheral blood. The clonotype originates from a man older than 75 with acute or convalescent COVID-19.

In nucleotides, the CDR3 is TGTGCCAGCAGCCGACAGGGGGTTGCCTACGAGCAGTACTTC. This codes for CASSRQGVAYEQYF. V is TRBV5-4 and J is TRBJ2-7, with 9 bases identical to TRBD1. Germline CDR1 SGHNT, CDR2 YYREEE (reference sequence). The CDR3 loop spans 14 amino acids. The junction had 4 bases not matched to a gene; V was cut back by 4 bases and J by 2 bases.